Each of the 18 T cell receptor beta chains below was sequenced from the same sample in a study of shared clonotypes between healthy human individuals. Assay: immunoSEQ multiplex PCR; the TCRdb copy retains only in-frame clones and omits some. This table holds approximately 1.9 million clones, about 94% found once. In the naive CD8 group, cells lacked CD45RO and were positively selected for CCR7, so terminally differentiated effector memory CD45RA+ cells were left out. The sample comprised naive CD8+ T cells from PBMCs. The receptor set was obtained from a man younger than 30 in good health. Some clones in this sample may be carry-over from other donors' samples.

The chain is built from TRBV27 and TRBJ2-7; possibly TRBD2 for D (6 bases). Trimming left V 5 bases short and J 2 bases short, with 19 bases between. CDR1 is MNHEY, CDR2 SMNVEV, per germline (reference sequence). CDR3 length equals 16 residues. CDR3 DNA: TGTGCCAGCAGTCCGTCCCGGGGAGGTCTCACCTACGAGCAGTACTTC. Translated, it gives CASSPSRGGLTYEQYF.

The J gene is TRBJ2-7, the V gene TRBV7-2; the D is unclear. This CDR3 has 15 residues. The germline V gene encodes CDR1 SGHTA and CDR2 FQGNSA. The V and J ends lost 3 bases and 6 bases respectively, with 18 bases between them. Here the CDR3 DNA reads TGTGCCAGCAGCTTTTTTCGGACGGATGCTGTCGAGCAGTACTTC. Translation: CASSFFRTDAVEQYF.

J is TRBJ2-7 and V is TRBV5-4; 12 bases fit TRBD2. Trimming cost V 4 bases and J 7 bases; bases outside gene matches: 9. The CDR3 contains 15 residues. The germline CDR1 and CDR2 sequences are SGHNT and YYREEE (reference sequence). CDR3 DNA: TGTGCCAGCAGCCCTCTAGCGGGAGGGCCGCGTGAGCAGTACTTC. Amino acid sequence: CASSPLAGGPREQYF.

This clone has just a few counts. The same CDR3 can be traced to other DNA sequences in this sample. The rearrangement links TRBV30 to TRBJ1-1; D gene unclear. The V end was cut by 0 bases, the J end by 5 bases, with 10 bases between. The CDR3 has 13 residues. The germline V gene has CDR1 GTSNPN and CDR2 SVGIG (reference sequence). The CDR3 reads CAWSVLVGTEAFF. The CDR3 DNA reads TGTGCCTGGAGTGTATTGGTGGGGACTGAAGCTTTCTTT.

The CDR3 bases are TGTGCCAGCAGCGGGAGGGAGGGCTACAATGAGCAGTTCTTC. Amino acid sequence: CASSGREGYNEQFF. This chain joins TRBV5-6 and TRBJ2-1; TRBD2 agrees at 7 bases. Germline V gene data show CDR1 as SGHDT and CDR2 as YYEEEE. This CDR3 has 14 amino acids. The trim removed 4 bases at V and 3 bases at J, leaving 4 bases unmatched.

The CDR3 region has the DNA TGTGCTAGTGGTTTGGTAGTCGGTACAGGCAGGGAGAACACTGAAGCTTTCTTT. The encoded protein is CASGLVVGTGRENTEAFF. This chain joins TRBV12-5 and TRBJ1-1; a weak D match, TRBD1 (5 bases). The CDR3 is 18 amino acids. From germline, CDR1 is LGHNT and CDR2 FRNRAP. V was clipped by 0 bases and J by 1 base, with 18 bases between them.

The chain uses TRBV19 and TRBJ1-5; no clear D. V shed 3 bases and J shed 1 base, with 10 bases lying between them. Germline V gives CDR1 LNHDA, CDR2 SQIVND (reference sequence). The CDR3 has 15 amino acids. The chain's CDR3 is CASSIVQFSNQPQHF. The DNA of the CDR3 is TGTGCCAGTAGTATTGTCCAGTTCAGCAATCAGCCCCAGCATTTT. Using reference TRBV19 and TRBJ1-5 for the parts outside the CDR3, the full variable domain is DGGITQSPKYLFRKEGQNVTLSCEQNLNHDAMYWYRQDPGQGLRLIYYSQIVNDFQKGDIAEGYSVSREKKESFPLTVTSAQKNPTAFYLCASSIVQFSNQPQHFGDGTRLSIL.

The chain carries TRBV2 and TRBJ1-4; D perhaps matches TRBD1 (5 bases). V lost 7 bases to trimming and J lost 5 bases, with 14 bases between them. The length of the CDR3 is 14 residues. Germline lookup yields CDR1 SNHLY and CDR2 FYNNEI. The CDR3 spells CASTSTEGNEKLFF. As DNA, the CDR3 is TGTGCCAGCACCTCGACAGAGGGCAATGAAAAACTGTTTTTT.

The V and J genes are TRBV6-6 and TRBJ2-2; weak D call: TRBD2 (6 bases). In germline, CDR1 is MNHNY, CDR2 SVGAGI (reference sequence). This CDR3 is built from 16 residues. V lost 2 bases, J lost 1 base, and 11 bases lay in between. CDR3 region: CASSYPGLLNTGELFF. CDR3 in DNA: TGTGCCAGCAGTTACCCCGGACTACTGAACACCGGGGAGCTGTTTTTT.

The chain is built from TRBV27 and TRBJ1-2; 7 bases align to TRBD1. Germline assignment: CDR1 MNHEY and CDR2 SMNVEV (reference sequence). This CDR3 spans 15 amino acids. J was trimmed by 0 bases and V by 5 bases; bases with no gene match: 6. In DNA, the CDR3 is TGTGCCAGCAGTATCGGGACAGTCCCTAACTATGGCTACACCTTC. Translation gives CASSIGTVPNYGYTF.

The CDR3 loop is CASSPTSGVGRNEAFF. CDR3 nucleotide sequence: TGTGCCAGCAGCCCAACCAGTGGAGTAGGACGGAATGAAGCTTTCTTT. The chain carries TRBV27 and TRBJ1-1; D uncertain. This CDR3 is 16 amino acids long. Trimming stripped 6 bases from V and 7 bases from J, with 24 bases between. Germline V gene data show CDR1 as MNHEY and CDR2 as SMNVEV (reference sequence).

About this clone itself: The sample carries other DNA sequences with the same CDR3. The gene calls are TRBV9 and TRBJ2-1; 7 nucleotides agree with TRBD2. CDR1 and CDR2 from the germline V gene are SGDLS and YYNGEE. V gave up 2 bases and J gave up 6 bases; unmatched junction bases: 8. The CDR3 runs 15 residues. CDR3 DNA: TGTGCCAGCAGCGTGGGCGGGAGTACGTCCAATGAGCAGTTCTTC. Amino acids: CASSVGGSTSNEQFF.

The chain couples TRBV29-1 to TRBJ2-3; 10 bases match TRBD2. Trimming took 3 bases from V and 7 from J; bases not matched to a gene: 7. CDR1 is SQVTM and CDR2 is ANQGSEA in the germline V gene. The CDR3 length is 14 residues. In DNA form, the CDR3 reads TGCAGCGTTGATCCCGGGACTAGCGTCAATACGCAGTATTTT. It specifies CSVDPGTSVNTQYF.

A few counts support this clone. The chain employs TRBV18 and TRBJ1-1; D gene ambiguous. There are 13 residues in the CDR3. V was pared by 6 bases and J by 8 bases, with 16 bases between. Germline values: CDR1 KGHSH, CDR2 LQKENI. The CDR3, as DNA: TGTGCCAGCTCTCCCTGGGAGGGTCTGGAAGCTTTCTTT. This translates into CASSPWEGLEAFF.

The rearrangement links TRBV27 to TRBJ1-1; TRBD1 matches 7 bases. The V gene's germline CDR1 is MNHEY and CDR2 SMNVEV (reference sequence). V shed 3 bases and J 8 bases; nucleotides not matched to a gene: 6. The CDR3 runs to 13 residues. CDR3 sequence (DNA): TGTGCCAGCAGTTTTAGGACAGGAGCCGAAGCTTTCTTT. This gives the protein CASSFRTGAEAFF.

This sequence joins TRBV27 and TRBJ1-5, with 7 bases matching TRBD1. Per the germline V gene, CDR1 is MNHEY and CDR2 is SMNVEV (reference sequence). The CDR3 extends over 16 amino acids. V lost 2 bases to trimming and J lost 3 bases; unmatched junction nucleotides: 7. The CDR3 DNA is TGTGCCAGCAGTTTACCCCCAGGGGGAGACAATCAGCCCCAGCATTTT. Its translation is CASSLPPGGDNQPQHF.

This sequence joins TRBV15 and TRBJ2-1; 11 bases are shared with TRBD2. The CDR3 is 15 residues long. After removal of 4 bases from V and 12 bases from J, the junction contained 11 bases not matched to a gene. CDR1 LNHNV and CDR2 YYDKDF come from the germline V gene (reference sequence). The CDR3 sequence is CATSKLRLAGGGQFF. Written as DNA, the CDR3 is TGTGCCACCAGCAAGCTGCGTCTAGCGGGAGGCGGGCAGTTCTTC.

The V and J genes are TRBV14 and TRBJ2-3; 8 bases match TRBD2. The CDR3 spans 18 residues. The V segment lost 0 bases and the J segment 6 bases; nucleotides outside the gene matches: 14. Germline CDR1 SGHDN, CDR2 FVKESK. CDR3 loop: CASSQDWGGGSSVDTQYF. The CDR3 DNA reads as TGTGCCAGCAGCCAAGATTGGGGCGGGGGGTCGTCGGTGGATACGCAGTATTTT.